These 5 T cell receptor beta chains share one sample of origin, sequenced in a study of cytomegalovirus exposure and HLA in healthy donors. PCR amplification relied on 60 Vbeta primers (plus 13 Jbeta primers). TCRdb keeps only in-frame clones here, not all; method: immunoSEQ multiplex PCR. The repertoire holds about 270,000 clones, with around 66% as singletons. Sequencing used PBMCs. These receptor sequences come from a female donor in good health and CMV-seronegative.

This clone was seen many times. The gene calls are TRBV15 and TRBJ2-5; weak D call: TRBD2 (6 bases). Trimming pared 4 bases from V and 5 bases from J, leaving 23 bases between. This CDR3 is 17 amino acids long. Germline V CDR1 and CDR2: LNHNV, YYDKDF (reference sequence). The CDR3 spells CATSTLTGTPKGETQYF. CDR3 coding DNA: TGTGCCACCAGCACCCTCACCGGGACTCCGAAGGGGGAGACCCAGTACTTC.

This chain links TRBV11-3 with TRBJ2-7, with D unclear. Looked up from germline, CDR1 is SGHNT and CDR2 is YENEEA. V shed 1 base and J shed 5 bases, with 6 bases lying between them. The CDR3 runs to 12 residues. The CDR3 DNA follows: TGTGCCAGCAGCTTAGTACTGGACGAGCAGTACTTC. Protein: CASSLVLDEQYF.

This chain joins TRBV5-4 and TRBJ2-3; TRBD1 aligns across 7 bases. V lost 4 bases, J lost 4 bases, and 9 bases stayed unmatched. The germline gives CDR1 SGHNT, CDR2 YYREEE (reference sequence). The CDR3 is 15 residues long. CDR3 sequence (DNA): TGTGCCAGCAGCCTTGCAGGGGGTCTGGCAGATACGCAGTATTTT. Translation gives CASSLAGGLADTQYF.

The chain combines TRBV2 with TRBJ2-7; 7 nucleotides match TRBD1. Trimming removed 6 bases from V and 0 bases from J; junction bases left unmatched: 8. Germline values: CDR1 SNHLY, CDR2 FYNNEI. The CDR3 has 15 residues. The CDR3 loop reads CASSAQDRLSYEQYF. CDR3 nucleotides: TGTGCCAGCAGCGCCCAGGACAGGCTCTCCTACGAGCAGTACTTC. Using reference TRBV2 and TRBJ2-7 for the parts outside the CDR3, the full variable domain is EPEVTQTPSHQVTQMGQEVILRCVPISNHLYFYWYRQILGQKVEFLVSFYNNEISEKSEIFDDQFSVERPDGSNFTLKIRSTKLEDSAMYFCASSAQDRLSYEQYFGPGTRLTVT.

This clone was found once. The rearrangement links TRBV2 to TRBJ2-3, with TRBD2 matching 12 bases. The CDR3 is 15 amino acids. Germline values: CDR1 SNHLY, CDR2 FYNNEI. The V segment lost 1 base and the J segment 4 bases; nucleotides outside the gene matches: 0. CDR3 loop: CASSEGLAGADTQYF. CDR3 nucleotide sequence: TGTGCCAGCAGTGAAGGACTAGCGGGAGCAGATACGCAGTATTTT.